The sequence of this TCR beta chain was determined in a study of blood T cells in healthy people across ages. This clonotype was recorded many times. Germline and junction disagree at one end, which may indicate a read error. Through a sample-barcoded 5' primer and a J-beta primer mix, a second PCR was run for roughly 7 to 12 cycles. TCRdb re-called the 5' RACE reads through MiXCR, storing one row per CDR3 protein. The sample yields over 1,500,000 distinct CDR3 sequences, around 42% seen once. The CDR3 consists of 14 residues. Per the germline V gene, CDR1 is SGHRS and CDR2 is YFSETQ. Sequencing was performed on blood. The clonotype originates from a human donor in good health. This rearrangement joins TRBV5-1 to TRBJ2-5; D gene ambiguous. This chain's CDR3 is CASSLGPSQETQYF. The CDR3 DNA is TGTGCCAGCAGCTTAGGGCCCAGTCAGGAGACCCAGTACTTC.